Each of the 6 T cell receptor beta chains below was sequenced from the same sample in a study of PD-1 blockade in mismatch repair-deficient tumors. The data were produced by immunoSEQ multiplex PCR, yet TCRdb's version contains in-frame clones alone and is incomplete. The repertoire holds about 25,000 clones, around 85% seen once, with under 3.5% in the top ten. Specimen: PBMCs, collected before pembrolizumab treatment. The receptors were gathered from an adult with mismatch repair-deficient cancer.

The chain recombines TRBV6-6 with TRBJ2-7; 9 bases agree with TRBD2. Germline lookup yields CDR1 MNHNY and CDR2 SVGAGI (reference sequence). This CDR3 region has 15 residues. The ends lost 7 bases at V and 2 bases at J; junction bases unmatched: 9. The CDR3 nucleotides read TGTGCCAGCAACCCGGCCCCTAGCGGGGCCTACGAGCAGTACTTC. Its translation is CASNPAPSGAYEQYF.

V is TRBV5-3 and J is TRBJ2-5; 14 bases agree with TRBD2. TRBV5-3 is known as an ORF, though its function is uncertain. The CDR3 has 18 amino acids. Trimming at V came to 4 bases and at J to 5 bases, leaving 13 bases not matched to a gene. The CDR3 region is CARSPRGLAGGLGETQYF. CDR3 in DNA: TGTGCCAGAAGCCCAAGAGGACTAGCGGGAGGTTTGGGGGAGACCCAGTACTTC.

The rearrangement joins TRBV7-9 to TRBJ2-3, with 9 bases lining up with TRBD2. Germline loops: CDR1 SEHNR, CDR2 FQNEAQ (reference sequence). V lost 5 bases to trimming and J lost 0 bases; unmatched junction nucleotides: 6. The CDR3 extends over 16 amino acids. Written as DNA, the CDR3 is TGTGCCAGCAGCCCGGGGACTAGCCTTAGCACAGATACGCAGTATTTT. Amino acids: CASSPGTSLSTDTQYF.

There are a few counts of this clone. V usage is TRBV11-3 and J usage is TRBJ2-7; TRBD2 might be the D (6 bases). The CDR3 runs 14 residues. Germline V gives CDR1 SGHNT, CDR2 YENEEA. Trimming cost V 5 bases and J 2 bases, with 13 bases left between them. CDR3 sequence (DNA): TGTGCCAGCAGCCAGGGACTGTCTGCCTACGAGCAGTACTTC. The encoded protein is CASSQGLSAYEQYF.

The chain couples TRBV18 to TRBJ2-5; D might be TRBD2 (6 bases). V lost 0 bases to trimming and J lost 5 bases, with 10 bases between them. The CDR3 loop spans 14 amino acids. Germline V lookup: CDR1 KGHSH, CDR2 LQKENI. CDR3 in DNA: TGTGCCAGCTCACCACCGTTAGGAGGGGAGACCCAGTACTTC. Its translation: CASSPPLGGETQYF.

This chain uses TRBV7-2 with TRBJ1-1, with D uncertain. There are 13 residues in the CDR3. The V and J ends lost 2 bases and 0 bases respectively, with 4 bases between them. The germline CDR1 and CDR2 sequences are SGHTA and FQGNSA. The CDR3 region is CASSLTLNTEAFF. CDR3 DNA: TGTGCCAGCAGCTTAACACTGAACACTGAAGCTTTCTTT.